This entry describes one TCR beta chain. This sample was included in a study of blood T cell repertoires in COVID-19. The wider study: PBMCs, B-cell-depleted T cells, or T cells were the source of the cDNA or gDNA that made up the material.

V lost 3 bases and J 5 bases, leaving 16 bases between the germline ends. CDR3 size: 16 residues. Germline-derived CDR1 and CDR2 are KGHSH and LQKENI. Clones were read by immunoSEQ multiplex PCR, and TCRdb kept only the in-frame ones, dropping some. Among more than 350,000 clones listed, about 86% were seen once. The sequence derives from a woman aged 50 to 60 who had recovered from COVID-19. The gene calls are TRBV18 and TRBJ1-4, with a tentative D call TRBD1 (5 bases). Input material: PBMCs or T cells enriched from blood (not recorded which). Written as DNA, the CDR3 is TGTGCCAGCTCACCTGGGGCCCAGCTCGGGAATGAAAAACTGTTTTTT. The encoded protein is CASSPGAQLGNEKLFF.